This passage covers 17 T cell receptor beta chains from one sample sequenced in a study of sequential checkpoint blockade in melanoma (dated by TCRdb to about 2019). According to the study, the label for this sample's treatment or condition signals: randomized to nivolumab then ipilimumab (arm A) or the reverse (arm B). Library construction relied on the immunoSEQ multiplex PCR assay. TCRdb re-hosts the immuneACCESS table, in-frame sequences only. Its copies lack some clones; in the studies checked, an unresolved V gene accounts for under half of them, and the cause for the rest is not known. This sample gives more than 9,500 clones in total; about 79% of them show up just once. The ten largest clonotypes hold 6% to 8% of the sample. Sample: CD8+ T cells sorted from blood (inferred from file names), taken from a patient given nivolumab and ipilimumab in sequence. The origin of the receptors is a human donor with melanoma.

The chain combines TRBV19 with TRBJ1-2; 7 bases match TRBD1. Germline lookup yields CDR1 LNHDA and CDR2 SQIVND (reference sequence). Germline trimming cut 5 bases from V and 5 bases from J; bases unmatched to any gene: 8. CDR3 length: 14 amino acids. Here the CDR3 reads CASSWRQGGYGYTF. In DNA form, the CDR3 reads TGTGCCAGTAGTTGGCGACAGGGCGGGTATGGCTACACCTTC. The full variable domain, its missing parts supplied by reference TRBV19 and TRBJ1-2, is DGGITQSPKYLFRKEGQNVTLSCEQNLNHDAMYWYRQDPGQGLRLIYYSQIVNDFQKGDIAEGYSVSREKKESFPLTVTSAQKNPTAFYLCASSWRQGGYGYTFGSGTRLTVV.

V usage is TRBV10-3 and J usage is TRBJ2-7; 7 bases map to TRBD1. Germline V gives CDR1 ENHRY, CDR2 SYGVKD. The CDR3 runs 16 residues. Trimming took 4 bases from V and 3 from J; bases not matched to a gene: 12. CDR3 nucleotides: TGTGCCATCAGTGTGGGGAGTGGGACAGACCTCTACGAGCAGTACTTC. The encoded protein is CAISVGSGTDLYEQYF.

In its sample, this clone is large (0.1 to 1%). The rearrangement links TRBV14 to TRBJ2-5; TRBD1 agrees at 8 bases. In germline, CDR1 is SGHDN, CDR2 FVKESK. The CDR3 loop spans 13 amino acids. V lost 2 bases, J lost 4 bases, and 0 bases stayed unmatched. The chain's CDR3 is CASSQTGGETQYF. Here the CDR3 DNA reads TGTGCCAGCAGCCAAACAGGGGGAGAGACCCAGTACTTC.

V is TRBV5-6 and J is TRBJ2-1; 9 bases align to TRBD2. Germline V lookup: CDR1 SGHDT, CDR2 YYEEEE. J was trimmed by 8 bases and V by 0 bases; bases with no gene match: 15. The CDR3 covers 18 residues. The CDR3 loop is CASSLGTGLAGYGDEQFF. The CDR3 nucleotides read TGTGCCAGCAGCTTGGGGACCGGGCTAGCGGGGTATGGGGATGAGCAGTTCTTC.

The chain carries TRBV10-2 and TRBJ2-1; TRBD2 is a possible D gene (6 bases). The germline CDR1 and CDR2 sequences are WSHSY and SAAADI. This CDR3 spans 11 amino acids. V was pared by 5 bases and J by 10 bases, with 9 bases between. The CDR3 DNA reads as TGCGCCAGCAGTACTAGCTACGAGCAGTTCTTC. It is translated as CASSTSYEQFF.

This rearrangement joins TRBV20-1 to TRBJ1-1; D remains unclear. The CDR3 spans 11 residues. Between the trimmed V and J ends, which lost 6 bases and 2 bases, there was a span of 7 bases. Germline V gives CDR1 DFQATT, CDR2 SNEGSKA (reference sequence). The CDR3 DNA reads as TGCAGTGCCCTAGTCAACACTGAAGCTTTCTTT. It translates to CSALVNTEAFF.

The chain recombines TRBV27 with TRBJ2-7; 9 bases map to TRBD2. Germline CDR1 and CDR2: MNHEY and SMNVEV (reference sequence). This CDR3 spans 15 amino acids. J was trimmed by 4 bases and V by 2 bases; bases with no gene match: 6. CDR3 sequence: CASSLPAGGFYEQYF. CDR3 DNA: TGTGCCAGCAGTTTACCAGCGGGGGGATTTTACGAGCAGTACTTC.

CDR3 DNA sequence: TGTGCCAGCAGCGAGGGGACAGAGTACAATGAGCAGTTCTTC. This sequence encodes CASSEGTEYNEQFF. V is TRBV5-6 and J is TRBJ2-1, with 7 bases fitting TRBD1. CDR1 and CDR2 from the germline V gene are SGHDT and YYEEEE. Trimming took 4 bases from V and 4 from J; bases not matched to a gene: 5. The CDR3 consists of 14 residues. The variable domain in full, with the rest retrieved from reference TRBV5-6 and TRBJ2-1, is DAGVTQSPTHLIKTRGQQVTLRCSPKSGHDTVSWYQQALGQGPQFIFQYYEEEERQRGNFPDRFSGHQFPNYSSELNVNALLLGDSALYLCASSEGTEYNEQFFGPGTRLTVL.

The chain uses TRBV29-1 and TRBJ1-1; TRBD1 matches at 7 bases. The germline CDR1 and CDR2 sequences are SQVTM and ANQGSEA. The CDR3 totals 13 residues. V was pared by 7 bases and J by 2 bases, with 7 bases of the junction left unmatched. The CDR3 DNA follows: TGCAGCGGTTTCAGACAGGGAAACACTGAAGCTTTCTTT. It is translated as CSGFRQGNTEAFF.

The rearrangement joins TRBV27 to TRBJ1-5; 7 positions match TRBD1. This CDR3 has 16 amino acids. V trimming: 5 bases; J trimming: 0 bases; junction bases outside the gene matches: 7. Germline V gives CDR1 MNHEY, CDR2 SMNVEV (reference sequence). CDR3 loop: CASSPRDSLSNQPQHF. CDR3 coding DNA: TGTGCCAGCAGTCCCAGGGACAGCCTTAGCAATCAGCCCCAGCATTTT.

The chain combines TRBV6-5 with TRBJ2-1; 11 nucleotides align to TRBD2. Germline values: CDR1 MNHEY, CDR2 SVGAGI. J lost 7 bases, V lost 5 bases, and 7 bases had no gene match. This CDR3 comprises 15 residues. Written as DNA, the CDR3 is TGTGCCAGCAGTGGAGGACTAGCGGGTTATAATGAGCAGTTCTTC. As protein: CASSGGLAGYNEQFF.

This clone was counted once. J is TRBJ2-7 and V is TRBV2, with TRBD2 matching over 10 bases. Germline-derived CDR1 and CDR2 are SNHLY and FYNNEI. The CDR3 covers 14 residues. Trimming cost V 5 bases and J 5 bases; bases outside gene matches: 6. The CDR3 DNA reads TGTGCCAGCAGTTACCTAGCGGGAGCTGACGAGCAGTACTTC. It yields the protein CASSYLAGADEQYF.

This clone was seen a single time. This chain links TRBV7-7 with TRBJ2-2, with 10 bases fitting TRBD2. V shed 1 base and J 5 bases; nucleotides not matched to a gene: 7. This CDR3 is 17 amino acids long. Germline V gene data show CDR1 as SSHAT and CDR2 as FNYEAQ (reference sequence). CDR3 region: CASSLVLAGPGTGELFF. The CDR3 nucleotides read TGTGCCAGCAGCTTAGTACTAGCGGGGCCAGGGACCGGGGAGCTGTTTTTT.

The chain joins TRBV19 to TRBJ1-2; 12 positions match TRBD1. This CDR3 has 17 residues. The germline CDR1 and CDR2 sequences are LNHDA and SQIVND (reference sequence). V was pared by 7 bases and J by 0 bases, with 9 bases of the junction left unmatched. The CDR3 region is CASTLRDRGPPNYGYTF. CDR3 nucleotides: TGTGCCAGTACCCTTCGGGACAGGGGGCCTCCTAACTATGGCTACACCTTC.

This chain links TRBV19 with TRBJ1-1, with 7 nucleotides matching TRBD1. Germline lookup yields CDR1 LNHDA and CDR2 SQIVND (reference sequence). J gave up 5 bases and V 3 bases, and 3 bases lay outside the gene matches. CDR3 length: 13 residues. As DNA, the CDR3 is TGTGCCAGTAGTATTCAGGGGGAGACTGAAGCTTTCTTT. Translated, it gives CASSIQGETEAFF.

V gene TRBV5-1 combines with J gene TRBJ2-7; TRBD1 matches at 10 bases. This CDR3 comprises 14 residues. Per germline, CDR1 SGHRS and CDR2 YFSETQ. The trim removed 0 bases at V and 6 bases at J, leaving 3 bases unmatched. This CDR3 is CASSLGDRGGEQYF. DNA of the CDR3: TGCGCCAGCAGCTTGGGGGACAGGGGCGGCGAGCAGTACTTC.

The rearrangement uses TRBV9 and TRBJ2-2, with 8 bases fitting TRBD2. The CDR3 sequence is 14 residues long. V lost 7 bases, J lost 4 bases, and 6 bases stayed unmatched. Germline CDR1 and CDR2: SGDLS and YYNGEE. CDR3 in DNA: TGTGCCAGCCGGGGGGGACTGAGCACCGGGGAGCTGTTTTTT. Protein product: CASRGGLSTGELFF. The full variable domain, completed using reference TRBV9 and TRBJ2-2, is DSGVTQTPKHLITATGQRVTLRCSPRSGDLSVYWYQQSLDQGLQFLIQYYNGEERAKGNILERFSAQQFPDLHSELNLSSLELGDSALYFCASRGGLSTGELFFGEGSRLTVL.